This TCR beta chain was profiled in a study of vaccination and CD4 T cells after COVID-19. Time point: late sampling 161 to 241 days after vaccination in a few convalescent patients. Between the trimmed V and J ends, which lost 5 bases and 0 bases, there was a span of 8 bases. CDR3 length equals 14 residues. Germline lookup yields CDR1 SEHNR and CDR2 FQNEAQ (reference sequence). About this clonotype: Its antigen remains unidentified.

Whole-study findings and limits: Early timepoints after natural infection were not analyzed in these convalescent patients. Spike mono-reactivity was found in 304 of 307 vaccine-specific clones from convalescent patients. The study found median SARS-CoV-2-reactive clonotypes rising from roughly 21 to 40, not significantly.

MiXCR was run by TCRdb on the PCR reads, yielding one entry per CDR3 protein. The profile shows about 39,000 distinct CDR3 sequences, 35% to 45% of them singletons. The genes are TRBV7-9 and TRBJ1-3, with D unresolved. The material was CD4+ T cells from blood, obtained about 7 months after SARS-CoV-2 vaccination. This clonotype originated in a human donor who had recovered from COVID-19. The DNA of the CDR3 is TGTGCCAGCAGCCGCGGACCCTCTGGAAACACCATATATTTT. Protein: CASSRGPSGNTIYF.